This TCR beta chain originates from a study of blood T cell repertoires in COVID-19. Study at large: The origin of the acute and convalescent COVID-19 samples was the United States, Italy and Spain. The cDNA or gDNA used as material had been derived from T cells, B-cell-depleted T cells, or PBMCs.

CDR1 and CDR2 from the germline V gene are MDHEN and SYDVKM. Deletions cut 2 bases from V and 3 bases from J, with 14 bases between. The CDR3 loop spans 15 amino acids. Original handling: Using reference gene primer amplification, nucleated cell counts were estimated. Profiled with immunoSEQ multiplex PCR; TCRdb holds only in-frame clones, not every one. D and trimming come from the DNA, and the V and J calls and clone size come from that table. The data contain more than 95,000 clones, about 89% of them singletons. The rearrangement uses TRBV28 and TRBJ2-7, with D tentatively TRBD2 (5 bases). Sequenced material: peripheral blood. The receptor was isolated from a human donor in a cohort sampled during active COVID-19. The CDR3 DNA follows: TGTGCCAGCAGTTTACCCTACCTTACTAGCTACGAGCAGTACTTC. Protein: CASSLPYLTSYEQYF.